The present entry profiles one T cell receptor beta chain with its context. This sample was taken from a study of cytomegalovirus exposure and HLA in healthy donors. Sampled while nominally healthy, donors likely had unrecorded immune exposures. The V gene lost 5 bases and the J gene lost 7 bases, with 24 bases spanning the gap. The CDR3 consists of 16 residues. Germline-derived CDR1 and CDR2 are SGHRS and YFSETQ. The PCR ran on 60 Vbeta and 13 Jbeta primers. Repertoires were generated with immunoSEQ multiplex PCR, while TCRdb's copy carries only in-frame clones and drops some. This listing includes some 200,000 clones.

The clonotype comes from a man aged 30-40 years in good health and CMV-seronegative. The V and J genes are TRBV5-1 and TRBJ1-2; TRBD1 is a possible D gene (6 bases). The sequenced sample was PBMCs. The CDR3 reads CASRPAVQTDRSGYTF. CDR3 nucleotides: TGCGCCAGCAGGCCTGCAGTTCAAACAGACAGGTCTGGCTACACCTTC.